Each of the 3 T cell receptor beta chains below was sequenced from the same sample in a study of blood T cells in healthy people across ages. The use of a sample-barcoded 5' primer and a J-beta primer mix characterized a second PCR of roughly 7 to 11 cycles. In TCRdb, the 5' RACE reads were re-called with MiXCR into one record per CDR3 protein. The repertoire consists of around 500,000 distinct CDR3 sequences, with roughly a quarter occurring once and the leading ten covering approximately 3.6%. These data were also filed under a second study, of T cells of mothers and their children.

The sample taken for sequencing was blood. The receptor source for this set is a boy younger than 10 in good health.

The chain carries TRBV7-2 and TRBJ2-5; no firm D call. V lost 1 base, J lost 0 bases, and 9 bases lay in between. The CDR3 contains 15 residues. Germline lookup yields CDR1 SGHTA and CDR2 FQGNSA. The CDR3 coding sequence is TGTGCCAGCAGCTTAGTCCGATATTACCAAGAGACCCAGTACTTC. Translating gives CASSLVRYYQETQYF.

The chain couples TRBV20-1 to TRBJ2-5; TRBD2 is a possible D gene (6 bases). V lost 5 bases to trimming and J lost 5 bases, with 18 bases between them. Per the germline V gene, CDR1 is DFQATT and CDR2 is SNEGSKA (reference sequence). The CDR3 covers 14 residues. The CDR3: CSAPGTGGSETQYF. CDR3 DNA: TGCAGTGCTCCCGGGACTGGAGGGTCGGAGACCCAGTACTTC.

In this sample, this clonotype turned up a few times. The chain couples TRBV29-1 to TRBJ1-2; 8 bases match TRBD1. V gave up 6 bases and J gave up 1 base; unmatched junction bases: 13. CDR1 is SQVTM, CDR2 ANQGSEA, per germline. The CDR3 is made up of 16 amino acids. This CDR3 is CSVEYRTGPINYGYTF. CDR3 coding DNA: TGCAGCGTGGAGTACAGGACAGGGCCCATTAACTATGGCTACACCTTC.